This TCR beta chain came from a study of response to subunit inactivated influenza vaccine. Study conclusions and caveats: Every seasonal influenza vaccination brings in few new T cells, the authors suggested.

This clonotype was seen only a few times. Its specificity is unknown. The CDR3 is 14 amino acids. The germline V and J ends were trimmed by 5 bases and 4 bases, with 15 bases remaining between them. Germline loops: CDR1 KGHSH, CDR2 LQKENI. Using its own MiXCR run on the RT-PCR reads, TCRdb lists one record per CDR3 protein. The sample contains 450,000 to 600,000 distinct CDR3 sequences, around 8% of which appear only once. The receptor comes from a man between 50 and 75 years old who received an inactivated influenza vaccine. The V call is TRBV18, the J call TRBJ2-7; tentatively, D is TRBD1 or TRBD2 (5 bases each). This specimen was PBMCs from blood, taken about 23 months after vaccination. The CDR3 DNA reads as TGTGCCAGCTCAGGGTTCCGGGACGGTTACGAGCAGTACTTC. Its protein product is CASSGFRDGYEQYF.